These 16 T cell receptor beta chains share one sample of origin, sequenced in a study of T-cell reconstitution after alpha-beta-depleted transplantation in children. A TCRbeta library incorporating unique molecular identifiers was prepared. TCRdb independently ran MiXCR on the PCR reads; one entry per CDR3 protein. Of 600,000 or so distinct CDR3 sequences detected, 20% to 25% appear once; the ten largest clones hold 14%. Sequenced material: PBMCs, mostly from graft donor cells, taken 360 days after TCRalphabeta/CD19-depleted stem cell transplant. Receptors were obtained from a boy under three years old who had a stem cell transplant for acute myeloid leukemia, so the T cells may come from the graft donor.

J is TRBJ2-6 and V is TRBV6-1; 15 nucleotides agree with TRBD2. CDR3 length: 18 residues. J lost 3 bases, V lost 5 bases, and 5 bases had no gene match. The germline V gene has CDR1 MNHNS and CDR2 SASEGT. The CDR3: CASSPPGLAGGGANVLTF. The CDR3 nucleotides are TGTGCCAGCAGTCCCCCGGGACTAGCGGGGGGTGGGGCCAACGTCCTGACTTTC.

This clonotype was seen ten or more times. The chain employs TRBV2 and TRBJ2-1; possible D gene TRBD1, 5 bases. CDR3 length: 13 amino acids. Germline V gene data show CDR1 as SNHLY and CDR2 as FYNNEI. Trimming removed 10 bases from V and 6 bases from J, with 16 bases in between. For the CDR3, the DNA is TGTGCCAAAAGTGGGTCCAGGGTCAATGAGCAGTTCTTC. Encoded protein: CAKSGSRVNEQFF.

This clonotype was counted ten times or more. This chain connects TRBV7-9 to TRBJ2-2, with TRBD1 matching 7 bases. There are 15 residues in the CDR3. J gave up 0 bases and V 4 bases, and 2 bases lay outside the gene matches. From germline, CDR1 is SEHNR and CDR2 FQNEAQ (reference sequence). CDR3 in amino acids: CASSYRGANTGELFF. DNA for the CDR3: TGTGCCAGCAGCTACAGGGGCGCGAACACCGGGGAGCTGTTTTTT.

This clonotype was counted between two and nine times. V and J are TRBV12-3 or TRBV12-4 and TRBJ1-5; D possibly corresponds to TRBD1 (5 bases). Deletions cut 4 bases from V and 0 bases from J, with 19 bases between. The CDR3 runs 18 residues. The CDR3 reads CASSSLFDSSNSNQPQHF. As DNA, the CDR3 is TGTGCCAGCAGTTCCCTTTTTGACAGTTCCAATAGCAATCAGCCCCAGCATTTT.

This clonotype came up a few times. The chain carries TRBV4-2 and TRBJ2-1; D assignment may be TRBD1 or TRBD2 (5 bases each). The CDR3 contains 14 residues. Trimming removed 7 bases from V and 10 bases from J, with 20 bases in between. Germline CDR1 LGHNA, CDR2 YNFKEQ. CDR3 in DNA: TGTGCCAGCACCCTTGTTGGGGGATCGAGGGAGCAGTTCTTC. Protein product: CASTLVGGSREQFF.

This clonotype was seen at least ten times. This chain joins TRBV6-5 and TRBJ1-6; D uncertain. The CDR3 runs to 16 residues. Germline CDR1 is MNHEY and CDR2 is SVGAGI. Between the trimmed V and J ends, which lost 2 bases and 9 bases, there was a span of 17 bases. Here the CDR3 DNA reads TGTGCCAGCAGTTACCCGAGCAGGCCCGGGGTTTCACCCCTCCACTTT. Translating it yields CASSYPSRPGVSPLHF.

There are a few counts of this clonotype. The V gene is TRBV12-3 or TRBV12-4, the J gene TRBJ2-3; TRBD2 aligns across 7 bases. The CDR3 covers 15 residues. The V segment lost 2 bases and the J segment 12 bases; nucleotides outside the gene matches: 14. Written as DNA, the CDR3 is TGTGCCAGCAGTTTACGGTCGGGGGGACCGATAGCCCAGTATTTT. This translates into CASSLRSGGPIAQYF.

This clonotype is a singleton in its sample. The chain employs TRBV6-5 and TRBJ2-5; TRBD2 aligns across 8 bases. Germline CDR1 is MNHEY and CDR2 is SVGAGI. The trim removed 2 bases at V and 5 bases at J, leaving 10 bases unmatched. CDR3 size: 16 residues. The CDR3 here is CASSYSGSGGGETQYF. The CDR3 DNA reads TGTGCCAGCAGTTACAGCGGGAGCGGGGGCGGGGAGACCCAGTACTTC.

The chain is built from TRBV27 and TRBJ2-7; 8 nucleotides match TRBD1. V trimming: 1 base; J trimming: 0 bases; junction bases outside the gene matches: 8. The germline V gene has CDR1 MNHEY and CDR2 SMNVEV (reference sequence). This CDR3 is 17 amino acids long. The CDR3 loop is CASSLFRPGGASYEQYF. As DNA, the CDR3 is TGTGCCAGCAGTTTATTCCGGCCAGGGGGCGCCTCCTACGAGCAGTACTTC.

The chain employs TRBV12-3 or TRBV12-4 and TRBJ1-1; 7 bases match TRBD1. The V and J ends lost 11 bases and 0 bases, in that order; junction bases with no gene match: 24. The CDR3 contains 19 residues. Here the CDR3 reads CACCSRVRRGLTMNTEAFF. The CDR3 DNA reads TGTGCCTGCTGTTCAAGGGTCCGGAGGGGGCTTACAATGAACACTGAAGCTTTCTTT.

The sample holds many counts of this clonotype. The chain links TRBV29-1 to TRBJ1-2; D perhaps matches TRBD1 (5 bases). Between the trimmed V and J ends, which lost 7 bases and 4 bases, there was a span of 16 bases. The CDR3 is 13 amino acids. Germline lookup yields CDR1 SQVTM and CDR2 ANQGSEA. CDR3 in DNA: TGCAGCGCCGGGGGAGGTGTGGGCTATGGCTACACCTTC. As protein: CSAGGGVGYGYTF.

This clonotype was counted a few times. The gene calls are TRBV27 and TRBJ2-7; a possible D gene is TRBD1 (5 bases). The V gene lost 2 bases and the J gene lost 3 bases, with 14 bases spanning the gap. CDR3 size: 15 residues. In germline, CDR1 is MNHEY, CDR2 SMNVEV (reference sequence). The CDR3 sequence: CASSLGQGPIYEQYF. The CDR3 coding sequence is TGTGCCAGCAGTTTAGGGCAGGGCCCGATCTACGAGCAGTACTTC.

The chain links TRBV20-1 to TRBJ2-5, with 9 positions matching TRBD1. The germline V gene has CDR1 DFQATT and CDR2 SNEGSKA (reference sequence). With V trimmed by 5 bases and J by 1 base, 5 bases remained unmatched. CDR3 length equals 14 residues. CDR3 nucleotide sequence: TGCAGTGCTGCACAGGGGGCAGGCCAAGAGACCCAGTACTTC. Translating it yields CSAAQGAGQETQYF.

This clonotype was counted at least ten times. The V gene is TRBV12-3 or TRBV12-4, the J gene TRBJ2-1, with D hard to call. CDR3 length: 12 residues. V was clipped by 7 bases and J by 8 bases, with 12 bases between them. The CDR3: CASTPAWDEQFF. CDR3 DNA: TGTGCCAGCACCCCAGCCTGGGATGAGCAGTTCTTC.

This clonotype was observed at least ten times. This rearrangement joins TRBV28 to TRBJ2-7; 9 nucleotides line up with TRBD2. The V gene's germline CDR1 is MDHEN and CDR2 SYDVKM. V trimming: 5 bases; J trimming: 7 bases; junction bases outside the gene matches: 15. The CDR3 totals 16 residues. CDR3 loop: CASSPSKRGALPEQYV. The DNA of the CDR3 is TGTGCCAGCAGTCCCTCCAAGCGGGGGGCTCTTCCGGAGCAGTACGTC.

There are a few counts of this clonotype. V usage is TRBV12-3 or TRBV12-4 and J usage is TRBJ1-4, with 8 bases matching TRBD1. The ends lost 3 bases at V and 8 bases at J; junction bases unmatched: 8. This CDR3 is 15 amino acids long. This chain's CDR3 is CASSLGDRGREKLFF. The DNA of the CDR3 is TGTGCCAGCAGTTTGGGTGACAGGGGACGCGAAAAACTGTTTTTT.